The 2 T cell receptor beta chains in this list originate from one sample, sequenced in a study of cytomegalovirus exposure and HLA in healthy donors. Primers for the PCR totalled 60 Vbeta and 13 Jbeta. The protocol was immunoSEQ multiplex PCR, while the TCRdb copy is restricted to in-frame clones and leaves out a portion. The sample contains 200,000 or so clones, 75% to 80% of which appear only once. What was sequenced was PBMCs. The receptors were sampled from a woman aged 25 to 39 in good health and CMV-seropositive.

The chain uses TRBV4-3 and TRBJ2-1, with a weak D call TRBD2 (6 bases). The CDR3 runs to 15 residues. Germline values: CDR1 LGHNA, CDR2 YSLEER. Trimming took off 2 bases at V and 8 bases at J, with 16 bases between the two ends. The CDR3 here is CASSQSSSGVHEQFF. The DNA for the CDR3 is TGCGCCAGCAGCCAAAGTTCGTCGGGGGTCCATGAGCAGTTCTTC.

The rearrangement uses TRBV7-8 and TRBJ1-2, with 8 bases matching TRBD1. Germline V gives CDR1 SGHVS, CDR2 FQNEAQ. V dropped 1 base and J dropped 2; count of bases not matched to a gene: 6. The CDR3 contains 16 residues. The CDR3, as DNA: TGTGCCAGCAGCTTAGGGCAGGGGGCAGCGAACTATGGCTACACCTTC. Translation: CASSLGQGAANYGYTF.